The following is a T cell receptor (beta chain) sequence with its context. This entry belongs to a study of blood T cell repertoires in COVID-19. The length of the CDR3 is 14 residues. The V gene lost 6 bases and the J gene lost 2 bases, with 13 bases spanning the gap. The germline gives CDR1 MNHEY, CDR2 SVGAGI. Original methodology: From reference gene primer amplification, estimates of nucleated cell counts were derived. Generated by immunoSEQ multiplex PCR, the TCRdb table keeps only in-frame clones and is missing some. The V and J calls and the clone size are those of that table, but D and trimming were determined from the DNA. The table includes 230,000 or so clones, roughly 88% detected once.

The chain recombines TRBV6-5 with TRBJ2-5, with D possibly TRBD1 on 6 matching bases. The TCR was taken from a woman in her thirties or forties who had recovered from COVID-19. The sequenced material came from peripheral blood. The CDR3 coding sequence is TGTGCCAGCAGCCCGGGACATAAACAAGAGACCCAGTACTTC. It specifies CASSPGHKQETQYF.